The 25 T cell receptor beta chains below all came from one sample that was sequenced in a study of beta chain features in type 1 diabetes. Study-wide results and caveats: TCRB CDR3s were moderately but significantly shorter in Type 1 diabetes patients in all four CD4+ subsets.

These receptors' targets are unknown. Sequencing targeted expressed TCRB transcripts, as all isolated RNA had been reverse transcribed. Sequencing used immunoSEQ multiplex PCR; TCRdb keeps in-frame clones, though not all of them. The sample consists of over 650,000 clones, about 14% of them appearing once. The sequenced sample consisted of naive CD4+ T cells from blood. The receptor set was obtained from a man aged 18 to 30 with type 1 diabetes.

The DNA of the CDR3 is TGTGCCAGCAGACCTCCCGGTCAGTACGAGCAGTACTTC. Protein sequence: CASRPPGQYEQYF. V gene TRBV7-2 combines with J gene TRBJ2-7; D is undetermined. CDR1 and CDR2 (germline): SGHTA, FQGNSA. V was clipped by 6 bases and J by 4 bases, with 13 bases between them. The CDR3 runs to 13 residues. The whole variable domain, remainder taken from reference TRBV7-2 and TRBJ2-7, is GAGVSQSPSNKVTEKGKDVELRCDPISGHTALYWYRQSLGQGLEFLIYFQGNSAPDKSGLPSDRFSAERTGGSVSTLTIQRTQQEDSAVYLCASRPPGQYEQYFGPGTRLTVT.

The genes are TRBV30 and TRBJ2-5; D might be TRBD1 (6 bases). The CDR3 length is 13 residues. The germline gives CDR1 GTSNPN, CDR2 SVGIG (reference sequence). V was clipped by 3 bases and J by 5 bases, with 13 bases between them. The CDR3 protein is CAWSLGTLETQYF. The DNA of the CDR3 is TGTGCCTGGAGCCTAGGGACATTGGAGACCCAGTACTTC.

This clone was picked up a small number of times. CDR3 region: CASSQGRSETQYF. Here the CDR3 DNA reads TGTGCCAGCAGCCAAGGGAGATCAGAGACCCAGTACTTC. V is TRBV4-2 and J is TRBJ2-5; D is uncertain. The CDR3 covers 13 residues. V was trimmed by 1 base and J by 4 bases, leaving 7 bases between them. Germline CDR1 is LGHNA and CDR2 is YNFKEQ.

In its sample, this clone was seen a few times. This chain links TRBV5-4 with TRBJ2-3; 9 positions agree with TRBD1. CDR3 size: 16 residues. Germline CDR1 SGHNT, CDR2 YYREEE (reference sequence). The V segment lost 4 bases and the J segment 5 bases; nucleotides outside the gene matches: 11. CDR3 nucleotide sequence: TGTGCCAGCAGCGCCGTCCCGGGACAGGGTGGAGATACGCAGTATTTT. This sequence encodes CASSAVPGQGGDTQYF.

CDR3 coding DNA: TGTGCCAGCAGCTGGGGACCAAAAGAGACCCAGTACTTC. Translation gives CASSWGPKETQYF. This chain joins TRBV7-2 and TRBJ2-5, with D possibly being TRBD1 or TRBD2 (5 bases each). The ends were cut back, 4 bases at V and 3 bases at J, with 9 bases in the middle. The CDR3 is 13 amino acids. The germline V gene encodes CDR1 SGHTA and CDR2 FQGNSA.

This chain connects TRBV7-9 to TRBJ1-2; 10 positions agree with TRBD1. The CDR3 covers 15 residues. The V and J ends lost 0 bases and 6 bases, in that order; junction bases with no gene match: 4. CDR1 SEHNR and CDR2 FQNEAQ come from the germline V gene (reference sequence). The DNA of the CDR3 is TGTGCCAGCAGCTTAGCGACAGGGGGCGCGAATGGCTACACCTTC. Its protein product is CASSLATGGANGYTF.

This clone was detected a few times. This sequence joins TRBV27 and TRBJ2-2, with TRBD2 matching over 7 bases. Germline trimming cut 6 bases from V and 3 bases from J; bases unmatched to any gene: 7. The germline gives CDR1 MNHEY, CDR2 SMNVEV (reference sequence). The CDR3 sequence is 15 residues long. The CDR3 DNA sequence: TGTGCCAGCAGCCTCGCGGGAGTGTACACCGGGGAGCTGTTTTTT. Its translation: CASSLAGVYTGELFF.

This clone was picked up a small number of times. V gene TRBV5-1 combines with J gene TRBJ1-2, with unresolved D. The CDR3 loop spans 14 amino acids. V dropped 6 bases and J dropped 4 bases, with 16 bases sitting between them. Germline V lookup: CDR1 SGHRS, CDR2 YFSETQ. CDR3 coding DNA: TGCGCCAGCAACCCAGACCCAGAGGCCTATGGCTACACCTTC. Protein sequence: CASNPDPEAYGYTF.

CDR3 region: CASSVDRGDTQYF. CDR3 nucleotides: TGTGCCAGCAGCGTAGACAGGGGAGATACGCAGTATTTT. The genes are TRBV9 and TRBJ2-3, with 7 bases aligning to TRBD1. Trimming took 0 bases from V and 5 from J; bases not matched to a gene: 0. The CDR3 runs to 13 residues. The germline gives CDR1 SGDLS, CDR2 YYNGEE.

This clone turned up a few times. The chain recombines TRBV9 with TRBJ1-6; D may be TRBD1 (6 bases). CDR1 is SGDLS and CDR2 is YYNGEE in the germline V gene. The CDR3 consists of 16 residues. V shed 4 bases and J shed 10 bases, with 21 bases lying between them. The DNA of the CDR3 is TGTGCCAGCAGCCCCCGGGGTAGGGGGGCCAAGTCACCCCTCCACTTT. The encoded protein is CASSPRGRGAKSPLHF.

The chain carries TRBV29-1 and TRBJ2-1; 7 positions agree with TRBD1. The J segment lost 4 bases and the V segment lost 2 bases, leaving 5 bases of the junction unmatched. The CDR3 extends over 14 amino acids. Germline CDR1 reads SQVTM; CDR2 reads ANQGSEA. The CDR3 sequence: CSVERDSPYNEQFF. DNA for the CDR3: TGCAGCGTTGAACGGGACAGCCCATACAATGAGCAGTTCTTC.

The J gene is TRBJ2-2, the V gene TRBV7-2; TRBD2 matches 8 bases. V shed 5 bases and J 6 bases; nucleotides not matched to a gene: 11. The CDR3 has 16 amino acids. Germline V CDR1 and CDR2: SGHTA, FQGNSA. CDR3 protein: CASSPFVAGMAGELFF. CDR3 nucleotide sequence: TGTGCCAGCAGCCCGTTTGTAGCGGGAATGGCCGGGGAGCTGTTTTTT. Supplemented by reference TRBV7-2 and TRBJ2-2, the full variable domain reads GAGVSQSPSNKVTEKGKDVELRCDPISGHTALYWYRQSLGQGLEFLIYFQGNSAPDKSGLPSDRFSAERTGGSVSTLTIQRTQQEDSAVYLCASSPFVAGMAGELFFGEGSRLTVL.

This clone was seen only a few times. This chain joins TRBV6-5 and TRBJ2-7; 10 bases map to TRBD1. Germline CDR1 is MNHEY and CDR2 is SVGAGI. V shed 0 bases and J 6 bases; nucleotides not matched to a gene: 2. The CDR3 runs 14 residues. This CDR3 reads CASSYSGTGVEQYF. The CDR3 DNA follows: TGTGCCAGCAGTTACTCAGGGACAGGGGTCGAGCAGTACTTC.

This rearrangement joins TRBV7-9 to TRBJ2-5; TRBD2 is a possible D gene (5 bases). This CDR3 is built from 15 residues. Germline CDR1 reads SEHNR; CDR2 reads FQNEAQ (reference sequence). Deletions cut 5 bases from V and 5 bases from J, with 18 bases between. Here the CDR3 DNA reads TGTGCCAGCAGCCCTCCGGGCCGAAGGGAGGAGACCCAGTACTTC. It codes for CASSPPGRREETQYF.

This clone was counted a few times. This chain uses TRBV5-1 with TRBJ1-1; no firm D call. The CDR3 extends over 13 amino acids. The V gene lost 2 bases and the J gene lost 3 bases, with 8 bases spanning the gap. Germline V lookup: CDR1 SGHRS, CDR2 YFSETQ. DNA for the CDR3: TGCGCCAGCAGCTTCAACGGGGACACTGAAGCTTTCTTT. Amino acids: CASSFNGDTEAFF.

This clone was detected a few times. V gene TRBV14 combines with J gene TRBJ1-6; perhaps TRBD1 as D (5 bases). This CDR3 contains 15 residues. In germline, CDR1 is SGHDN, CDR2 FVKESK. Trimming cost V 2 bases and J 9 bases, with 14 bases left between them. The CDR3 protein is CASSQFGRDGSPLHF. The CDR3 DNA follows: TGTGCCAGCAGCCAATTCGGCAGGGATGGTTCACCCCTCCACTTT.

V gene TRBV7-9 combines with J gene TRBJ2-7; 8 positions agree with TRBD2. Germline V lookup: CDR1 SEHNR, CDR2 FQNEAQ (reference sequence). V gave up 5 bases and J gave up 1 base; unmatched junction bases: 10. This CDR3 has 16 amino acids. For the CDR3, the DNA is TGTGCCAGCAGCCCCCGGGGGGGGGCAGCTTCCTACGAGCAGTACTTC. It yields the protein CASSPRGGAASYEQYF.

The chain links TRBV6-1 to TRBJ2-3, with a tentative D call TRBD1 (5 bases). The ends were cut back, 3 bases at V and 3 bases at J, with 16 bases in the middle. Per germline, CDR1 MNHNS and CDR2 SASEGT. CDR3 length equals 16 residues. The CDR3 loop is CASSDWFGRVTDTQYF. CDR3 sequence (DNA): TGTGCCAGCAGTGATTGGTTCGGCAGGGTGACAGATACGCAGTATTTT.

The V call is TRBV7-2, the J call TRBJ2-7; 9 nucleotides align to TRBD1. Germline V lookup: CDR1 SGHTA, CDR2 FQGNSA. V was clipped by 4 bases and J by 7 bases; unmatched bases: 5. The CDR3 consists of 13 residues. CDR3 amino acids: CASSSWTGDEQYF. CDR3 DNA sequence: TGTGCCAGCAGCTCCTGGACAGGGGATGAGCAGTACTTC.

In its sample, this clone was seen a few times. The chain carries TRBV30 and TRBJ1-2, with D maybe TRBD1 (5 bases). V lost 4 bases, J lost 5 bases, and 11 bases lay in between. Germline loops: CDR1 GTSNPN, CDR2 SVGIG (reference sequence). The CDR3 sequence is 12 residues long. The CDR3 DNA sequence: TGTGCCTGGACCTGGGGCAGTTATGGCTACACCTTC. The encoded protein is CAWTWGSYGYTF.

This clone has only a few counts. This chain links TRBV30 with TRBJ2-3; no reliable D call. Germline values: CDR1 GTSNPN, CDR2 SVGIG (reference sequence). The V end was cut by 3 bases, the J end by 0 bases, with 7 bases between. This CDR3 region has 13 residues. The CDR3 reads CAWRGTSTDTQYF. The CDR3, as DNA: TGTGCCTGGAGAGGAACTAGCACAGATACGCAGTATTTT. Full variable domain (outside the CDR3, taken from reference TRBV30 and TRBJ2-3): SQTIHQWPATLVQPVGSPLSLECTVEGTSNPNLYWYRQAAGRGLQLLFYSVGIGQISSEVPQNLSASRPQDRQFILSSKKLLLSDSGFYLCAWRGTSTDTQYFGPGTRLTVL.

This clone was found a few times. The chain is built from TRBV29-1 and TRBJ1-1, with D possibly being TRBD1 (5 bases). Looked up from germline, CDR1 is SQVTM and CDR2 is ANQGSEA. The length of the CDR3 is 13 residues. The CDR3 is CRGLTDLNTEAFF. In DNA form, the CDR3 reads TGCAGAGGATTGACAGATTTGAACACTGAAGCTTTCTTT.

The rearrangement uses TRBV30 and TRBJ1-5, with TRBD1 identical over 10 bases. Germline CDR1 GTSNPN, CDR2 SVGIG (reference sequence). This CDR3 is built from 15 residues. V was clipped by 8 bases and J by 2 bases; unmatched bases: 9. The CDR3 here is CAGTTGGSGNQPQHF. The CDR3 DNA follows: TGTGCCGGGACGACAGGGGGCTCGGGCAATCAGCCCCAGCATTTT.

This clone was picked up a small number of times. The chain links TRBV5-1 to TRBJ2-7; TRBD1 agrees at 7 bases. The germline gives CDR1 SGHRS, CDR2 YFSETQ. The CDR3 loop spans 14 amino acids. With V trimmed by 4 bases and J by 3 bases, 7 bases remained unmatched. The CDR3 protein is CASSPGQVIYEQYF. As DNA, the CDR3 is TGCGCCAGCAGCCCCGGACAGGTTATCTACGAGCAGTACTTC. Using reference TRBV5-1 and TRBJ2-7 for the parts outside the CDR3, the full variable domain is KAGVTQTPRYLIKTRGQQVTLSCSPISGHRSVSWYQQTPGQGLQFLFEYFSETQRNKGNFPGRFSGRQFSNSRSEMNVSTLELGDSALYLCASSPGQVIYEQYFGPGTRLTVT.

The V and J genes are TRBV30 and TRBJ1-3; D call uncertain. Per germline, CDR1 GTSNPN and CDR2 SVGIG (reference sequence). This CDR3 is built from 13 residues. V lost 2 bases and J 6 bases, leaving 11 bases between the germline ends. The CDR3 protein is CAWSSGWENTIYF. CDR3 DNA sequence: TGTGCCTGGAGTAGCGGGTGGGAAAACACCATATATTTT.